Presented here are 24 T cell receptor beta chains from one specimen sequenced in a study of blood T cells in healthy people across ages. A second PCR, run for roughly 7 to 11 cycles, used a sample-barcoded 5' primer plus a J-beta primer mix. TCRdb passed the 5' RACE reads through MiXCR, listing each CDR3 protein once. The table includes roughly 1,800,000 distinct CDR3 sequences, around 48% detected once. Sequenced sample: blood. These receptors were taken from a woman between 40 and 50 years old in good health.

CDR3 loop: CATLVRDNSYEQYF. The CDR3 region has the DNA TGTGCCACCCTCGTACGGGACAACTCCTACGAGCAGTACTTC. The chain employs TRBV6-1 and TRBJ2-7, with D perhaps TRBD1 (6 bases). There are 14 residues in the CDR3. Germline V gives CDR1 MNHNS, CDR2 SASEGT. V was clipped by 10 bases and J by 0 bases, with 16 bases between them.

This clonotype was recorded only once. This chain uses TRBV5-1 with TRBJ1-6; D gene uncertain. In germline, CDR1 is SGHRS, CDR2 YFSETQ. V lost 2 bases and J 4 bases, leaving 16 bases between the germline ends. The CDR3 consists of 17 residues. CDR3: CASSFEAISSYNSPLHF. CDR3 in DNA: TGCGCCAGCAGCTTTGAGGCGATCAGCTCTTATAATTCACCCCTCCACTTT.

The chain uses TRBV7-2 and TRBJ2-1; 12 bases map to TRBD2. CDR3 size: 16 residues. Germline loops: CDR1 SGHTA, CDR2 FQGNSA. V lost 3 bases to trimming and J lost 9 bases; unmatched junction nucleotides: 9. In nucleotides, the CDR3 is TGTGCCAGCAGCTTGGGCACTAGCGGGGGGAGAGGTGAGCAGTTCTTC. This codes for CASSLGTSGGRGEQFF.

The J gene is TRBJ2-7, the V gene TRBV27, with 12 bases aligning to TRBD2. V lost 4 bases to trimming and J lost 6 bases; unmatched junction nucleotides: 7. The CDR3 loop spans 15 amino acids. In germline, CDR1 is MNHEY, CDR2 SMNVEV (reference sequence). CDR3 amino acids: CASSSLAGGSPEQYF. In nucleotides, the CDR3 is TGTGCCAGCAGTTCACTAGCGGGGGGCTCCCCCGAGCAGTACTTC.

There are a few counts of this clonotype. The rearrangement links TRBV10-3 to TRBJ2-7; perhaps D is TRBD1 or TRBD2 (5 bases each). Deletions cut 3 bases from V and 2 bases from J, with 20 bases between. The CDR3 runs to 17 residues. Germline CDR1 ENHRY, CDR2 SYGVKD. CDR3 sequence reads: CAISEVVGTAITYEQYF. CDR3 nucleotide sequence: TGTGCCATCAGTGAAGTTGTCGGGACCGCAATAACCTACGAGCAGTACTTC.

The chain couples TRBV4-3 to TRBJ1-2; 8 nucleotides line up with TRBD1. CDR3 length: 15 amino acids. J gave up 8 bases and V 3 bases, and 11 bases lay outside the gene matches. Germline CDR1 reads LGHNA; CDR2 reads YSLEER. The CDR3 loop reads CASSHQRDRGGGYTF. CDR3 DNA: TGCGCCAGCAGCCACCAACGTGACAGGGGTGGGGGCTACACCTTC.

The chain combines TRBV29-1 with TRBJ2-7; no clear D. This CDR3 region has 13 residues. In germline, CDR1 is SQVTM, CDR2 ANQGSEA. Trimming took 4 bases from V and 7 from J, leaving 17 bases between them. The CDR3 spells CSVVRPGDREQYF. The CDR3 DNA is TGCAGCGTTGTACGGCCTGGCGATAGAGAGCAGTACTTC.

The genes are TRBV18 and TRBJ2-3; 8 bases map to TRBD1. Unmatched junction bases numbered 4, after V lost 1 base and J lost 4 bases. There are 15 residues in the CDR3. Looked up from germline, CDR1 is KGHSH and CDR2 is LQKENI. CDR3 sequence reads: CASSPLGQEADTQYF. CDR3 in DNA: TGTGCCAGCTCACCACTGGGACAGGAGGCAGATACGCAGTATTTT.

This chain connects TRBV7-3 to TRBJ2-1; D is ambiguous. There are 14 residues in the CDR3. Germline CDR1 reads SGHTA; CDR2 reads FQGTGA. The V end was cut by 3 bases, the J end by 6 bases, with 12 bases between. CDR3 region: CASSLGIGSNEQFF. For the CDR3, the DNA is TGTGCCAGCAGCTTGGGGATAGGCTCCAATGAGCAGTTCTTC. Full variable domain (remainder filled in from reference TRBV7-3 and TRBJ2-1): GAGVSQTPSNKVTEKGKYVELRCDPISGHTALYWYRQSLGQGPEFLIYFQGTGAADDSGLPNDRFFAVRPEGSVSTLKIQRTERGDSAVYLCASSLGIGSNEQFFGPGTRLTVL.

The chain couples TRBV7-2 to TRBJ2-6; 7 bases map to TRBD1. The germline V gene has CDR1 SGHTA and CDR2 FQGNSA. J gave up 2 bases and V 5 bases, and 6 bases lay outside the gene matches. CDR3 length: 16 residues. DNA for the CDR3: TGTGCCAGCAGCCATCGGACAGGAGCTGGGGCCAACGTCCTGACTTTC. The encoded protein is CASSHRTGAGANVLTF.

The chain recombines TRBV7-2 with TRBJ2-3; 13 bases align to TRBD2. Germline V gene data show CDR1 as SGHTA and CDR2 as FQGNSA. V trimming: 4 bases; J trimming: 1 base; junction bases outside the gene matches: 11. The CDR3 loop spans 19 amino acids. The CDR3 DNA follows: TGTGCCAGCAGCTCAGATCGAGGAGGACTAGCGGGGGGCACAGATACGCAGTATTTT. Amino acid sequence: CASSSDRGGLAGGTDTQYF.

This clonotype has more than one count but fewer than ten. This chain's CDR3 is CASSPVGGDRNEQFF. CDR3 in DNA: TGTGCCAGCTCACCAGTCGGGGGGGATCGAAATGAGCAGTTCTTC. The chain combines TRBV18 with TRBJ2-1; 8 bases are a match to TRBD2. This CDR3 is built from 15 residues. Germline V gene lookup returns CDR1 KGHSH and CDR2 LQKENI. The V gene end was trimmed by 2 bases and the J gene end by 7 bases; junction bases not matched to a gene: 7.

A remark on this clonotype: An end of the junction differs from the germline gene, which may be a read error. The J gene is TRBJ1-2, the V gene TRBV15; D not resolved. This CDR3 comprises 12 residues. CDR1 and CDR2 (germline): LNHNV, YYDKDF (reference sequence). In DNA form, the CDR3 reads TGTACCACCAGCAGCCCAGACCAAGGCTACACCTTC. Protein sequence: CTTSSPDQGYTF. Looking up the rest from reference TRBV15 and TRBJ1-2 gives the full variable domain: DAMVIQNPRYQVTQFGKPVTLSCSQTLNHNVMYWYQQKSSQAPKLLFHYYDKDFNNEADTPDNFQSRRPNTSFCFLDIRSPGLGDTAMYLCTTSSPDQGYTFGSGTRLTVV.

This chain joins TRBV27 and TRBJ2-5; 10 bases fit TRBD2. Germline V gene data show CDR1 as MNHEY and CDR2 as SMNVEV (reference sequence). V dropped 5 bases and J dropped 4; count of bases not matched to a gene: 13. The CDR3 is made up of 17 amino acids. The CDR3 loop is CASSPRTSGRGGETQYF. The DNA for the CDR3 is TGTGCCAGCAGTCCTCGGACTAGCGGTAGGGGTGGAGAGACCCAGTACTTC.

The chain couples TRBV4-3 to TRBJ2-1; 8 nucleotides line up with TRBD2. J lost 1 base, V lost 0 bases, and 8 bases had no gene match. The CDR3 covers 18 residues. Germline V gives CDR1 LGHNA, CDR2 YSLEER. The CDR3 protein is CASSQDGPGGGSYNEQFF. The CDR3 DNA follows: TGCGCCAGCAGCCAAGATGGGCCTGGCGGGGGGTCCTACAATGAGCAGTTCTTC.

The chain links TRBV12-3 or TRBV12-4 to TRBJ1-6; 7 bases map to TRBD1. V was pared by 6 bases and J by 10 bases, with 12 bases of the junction left unmatched. This CDR3 is 15 amino acids long. In DNA form, the CDR3 reads TGTGCCAGCAGCCCCCGAGGAGGGGGCAGGTCACCCCTCCACTTT. It yields the protein CASSPRGGGRSPLHF.

The rearrangement uses TRBV14 and TRBJ2-5; 13 bases are shared with TRBD2. The J segment lost 7 bases and the V segment lost 8 bases, leaving 10 bases of the junction unmatched. This CDR3 has 15 amino acids. Germline CDR1 and CDR2: SGHDN and FVKESK. The CDR3 region has the DNA TGTGCCAGCTCCGGGACTAGCGGGGTGAGGGGGACCCAGTACTTC. Translated, it gives CASSGTSGVRGTQYF.

Only a few counts were recorded for this clonotype. The chain links TRBV5-6 to TRBJ1-5, with D perhaps matching TRBD1 (5 bases). Germline lookup yields CDR1 SGHDT and CDR2 YYEEEE. This CDR3 is built from 12 residues. V was clipped by 2 bases and J by 5 bases, with 5 bases between them. The CDR3 reads CASSLQDQPQHF. The CDR3, as DNA: TGTGCCAGCAGCTTACAGGATCAGCCCCAGCATTTT. Variable domain in full (rest from reference TRBV5-6 and TRBJ1-5): DAGVTQSPTHLIKTRGQQVTLRCSPKSGHDTVSWYQQALGQGPQFIFQYYEEEERQRGNFPDRFSGHQFPNYSSELNVNALLLGDSALYLCASSLQDQPQHFGDGTRLSIL.

DNA of the CDR3: TGTGCCAGCAGTGTAGACAGGGGCGCCTACGAGCAGTACTTC. This sequence encodes CASSVDRGAYEQYF. This rearrangement joins TRBV6-5 to TRBJ2-7; TRBD1 matches 8 bases. V was pared by 5 bases and J by 2 bases, with 5 bases of the junction left unmatched. The V gene's germline CDR1 is MNHEY and CDR2 SVGAGI. The CDR3 length is 14 residues.

J is TRBJ2-2 and V is TRBV5-1, with a tentative D call TRBD1 (6 bases). The V and J ends lost 4 bases and 6 bases respectively, with 13 bases between them. The CDR3 consists of 14 residues. Germline V gene lookup returns CDR1 SGHRS and CDR2 YFSETQ. The chain's CDR3 is CASSVTGQPGELFF. Here the CDR3 DNA reads TGCGCCAGCAGCGTAACAGGGCAACCCGGGGAGCTGTTTTTT.

The chain couples TRBV6-2 or TRBV6-3 to TRBJ2-4, with D possibly matching TRBD1 (5 bases). Germline CDR1 MNHEY, CDR2 SVGEGT. The CDR3 runs 15 residues. The V and J ends lost 8 bases and 0 bases respectively, with 14 bases between them. CDR3 in amino acids: CASGEGVQAKNIQYF. The CDR3 DNA reads as TGTGCCAGCGGGGAAGGGGTACAAGCCAAAAACATTCAGTACTTC.

Only a few counts were recorded for this clonotype. V gene TRBV20-1 combines with J gene TRBJ1-5, with D tentatively TRBD1 (6 bases). CDR3 length: 16 residues. CDR1 DFQATT and CDR2 SNEGSKA come from the germline V gene (reference sequence). Trimming left V 6 bases short and J 0 bases short, with 18 bases between. The CDR3 nucleotides are TGCAGTGCCAATGACAGGAGGACTGCTAGCAATCAGCCCCAGCATTTT. It translates to CSANDRRTASNQPQHF.

This clonotype has a handful of counts. This chain uses TRBV7-2 with TRBJ2-4; D not resolved. Deletions cut 0 bases from V and 7 bases from J, with 13 bases between. From germline, CDR1 is SGHTA and CDR2 FQGNSA. The CDR3 is made up of 15 amino acids. CDR3 bases: TGTGCCAGCAGCTTAGCGGGCCATGCAAGTAACATTCAGTACTTC. Its translation is CASSLAGHASNIQYF.

In this sample, this clonotype turned up a few times. The V gene is TRBV20-1, the J gene TRBJ2-7, with D perhaps matching TRBD1 or TRBD2 (5 bases each). Germline-derived CDR1 and CDR2 are DFQATT and SNEGSKA (reference sequence). The CDR3 spans 12 residues. Trimming took 3 bases from V and 3 from J, leaving 9 bases between them. CDR3 DNA: TGCAGTGCTAGCAGGGAGCTCTACGAGCAGTACTTC. Encoded protein: CSASRELYEQYF.